Listed here are 15 T cell receptor beta chains from one sample, sequenced in a study of circulating and synovial CD4+ cells in juvenile arthritis. Assay: immunoSEQ multiplex PCR; the TCRdb copy retains only in-frame clones and omits some. The sample holds around 30,000 clones, nearly 95% seen once. The sequenced sample was CD4+ T cells from blood. The origin of the receptors is a human donor with juvenile idiopathic arthritis.

The chain couples TRBV19 to TRBJ2-1; 8 nucleotides match TRBD2. After removal of 8 bases from V and 7 bases from J, the junction contained 13 bases not matched to a gene. From germline, CDR1 is LNHDA and CDR2 SQIVND (reference sequence). CDR3 length equals 15 residues. CDR3 in DNA: TGTGCCAGTCTCTCGGGAGGGAGGGAATTAAATGAGCAGTTCTTC. Its protein product is CASLSGGRELNEQFF.

V usage is TRBV6-1 and J usage is TRBJ1-1; 8 positions agree with TRBD1. Per germline, CDR1 MNHNS and CDR2 SASEGT. The junction had 9 bases not matched to a gene; V was cut back by 4 bases and J by 8 bases. The CDR3 is 14 residues long. CDR3 nucleotides: TGTGCCAGCAGTGTAAGGACAGGGCCTGGGGAAGCTTTCTTT. It codes for CASSVRTGPGEAFF.

In DNA, the CDR3 is TGTGCCAGCAGTTACTCCTCACAACGCTATGGCTACACCTTC. Its protein product is CASSYSSQRYGYTF. The V gene is TRBV6-5, the J gene TRBJ1-2; D is ambiguous. The CDR3 extends over 14 amino acids. V was trimmed by 0 bases and J by 4 bases, leaving 9 bases between them. Looked up from germline, CDR1 is MNHEY and CDR2 is SVGAGI.

The J gene is TRBJ2-5, the V gene TRBV9; 10 bases fit TRBD2. The germline V gene encodes CDR1 SGDLS and CDR2 YYNGEE. The V and J ends lost 3 bases and 4 bases, in that order; junction bases with no gene match: 6. The CDR3 length is 15 residues. In DNA form, the CDR3 reads TGTGCCAGCAGCGCCCTAGCGGGGGTTCGAGAGACCCAGTACTTC. Protein sequence: CASSALAGVRETQYF.

This clone has only a few counts. V and J are TRBV30 and TRBJ2-7; 9 positions agree with TRBD2. After removal of 4 bases from V and 0 bases from J, the junction contained 1 base not matched to a gene. The CDR3 totals 13 residues. Germline CDR1 reads GTSNPN; CDR2 reads SVGIG (reference sequence). CDR3 region: CAWKREASYEQYF. The CDR3 DNA reads as TGTGCCTGGAAGCGGGAGGCCTCCTACGAGCAGTACTTC.

This clone was recorded once. The chain is built from TRBV30 and TRBJ2-5; 10 bases line up with TRBD2. V dropped 4 bases and J dropped 1; count of bases not matched to a gene: 6. The V gene's germline CDR1 is GTSNPN and CDR2 SVGIG (reference sequence). The CDR3 contains 15 residues. DNA for the CDR3: TGTGCCTGGACACGACTAGCGGGCAGCCAAGAGACCCAGTACTTC. It yields the protein CAWTRLAGSQETQYF.

This sequence joins TRBV19 and TRBJ2-7; a weak D match, TRBD2 (6 bases). Germline lookup yields CDR1 LNHDA and CDR2 SQIVND (reference sequence). The length of the CDR3 is 15 residues. The V end was cut by 3 bases, the J end by 1 base, with 13 bases between. CDR3 coding DNA: TGTGCCAGTAGTATTGGAGGGCAGGCTTCCTACGAGCAGTACTTC. Residues: CASSIGGQASYEQYF. Full variable domain (remainder filled in from reference TRBV19 and TRBJ2-7): DGGITQSPKYLFRKEGQNVTLSCEQNLNHDAMYWYRQDPGQGLRLIYYSQIVNDFQKGDIAEGYSVSREKKESFPLTVTSAQKNPTAFYLCASSIGGQASYEQYFGPGTRLTVT.

The chain is built from TRBV9 and TRBJ2-7, with TRBD2 identical over 8 bases. The CDR3 loop spans 14 amino acids. Germline CDR1 reads SGDLS; CDR2 reads YYNGEE. J was trimmed by 0 bases and V by 4 bases; bases with no gene match: 3. CDR3 sequence (DNA): TGTGCCAGCAGCCTTAGCGGGATCTCCTACGAGCAGTACTTC. Translating it yields CASSLSGISYEQYF.

The sample holds one count of this clone. The chain has TRBV6-5 and TRBJ2-7; a possible D gene is TRBD1 (5 bases). Trimming stripped 0 bases from V and 6 bases from J, with 18 bases between. The germline V gene encodes CDR1 MNHEY and CDR2 SVGAGI. This CDR3 region has 16 residues. CDR3 region: CASSYSGQGRSREQYF. Here the CDR3 DNA reads TGTGCCAGCAGTTACTCTGGGCAGGGTCGGTCACGCGAGCAGTACTTC.

J is TRBJ2-5 and V is TRBV29-1, with TRBD2 matching over 10 bases. The CDR3 has 15 amino acids. Trimming took 1 base from V and 1 from J; bases not matched to a gene: 3. Germline lookup yields CDR1 SQVTM and CDR2 ANQGSEA. The CDR3, as DNA: TGCAGCGTTGAAGTAAGCGGGGGGGCCCAAGAGACCCAGTACTTC. Its translation: CSVEVSGGAQETQYF. The complete variable domain, with remaining parts taken from reference TRBV29-1 and TRBJ2-5, reads SAVISQKPSRDICQRGTSLTIQCQVDSQVTMMFWYRQQPGQSLTLIATANQGSEATYESGFVIDKFPISRPNLTFSTLTVSNMSPEDSSIYLCSVEVSGGAQETQYFGPGTRLLVL.

V usage is TRBV29-1 and J usage is TRBJ2-2; D unclear. In germline, CDR1 is SQVTM, CDR2 ANQGSEA. V lost 5 bases to trimming and J lost 3 bases, with 10 bases between them. This CDR3 is 13 amino acids long. The CDR3 DNA is TGCAGCGTTCGGCTGGGCTACACCGGGGAGCTGTTTTTT. It specifies CSVRLGYTGELFF.

The chain carries TRBV6-1 and TRBJ1-5, with unresolved D. This CDR3 contains 18 residues. Trimming left V 2 bases short and J 5 bases short, with 22 bases between. Germline CDR1 is MNHNS and CDR2 is SASEGT. The CDR3: CASSERGARRFFYQPQHF. The CDR3 DNA follows: TGTGCCAGCAGTGAACGTGGCGCCCGCAGGTTCTTTTATCAGCCCCAGCATTTT.

The rearrangement joins TRBV23-1 to TRBJ1-6, with TRBD1 matching 7 bases. TRBV23-1 is an open reading frame, and its role is uncertain. The ends lost 3 bases at V and 6 bases at J; junction bases unmatched: 14. The CDR3 length is 18 residues. This CDR3 is CASSHHAGPGQINSPLHF. The CDR3 region has the DNA TGCGCCAGCAGTCACCACGCCGGACCGGGACAGATTAATTCACCCCTCCACTTT.

This chain joins TRBV7-9 and TRBJ1-2, with D maybe TRBD1 (6 bases). Germline CDR1 and CDR2: SEHNR and FQNEAQ (reference sequence). V dropped 1 base and J dropped 4 bases, with 10 bases sitting between them. The CDR3 length is 14 residues. CDR3 in amino acids: CASSLGGLSYGYTF. CDR3 in DNA: TGTGCCAGCAGCTTAGGGGGGCTGAGCTATGGCTACACCTTC.

The V gene is TRBV27, the J gene TRBJ2-7, with TRBD1 as a possible D gene (5 bases). Per the germline V gene, CDR1 is MNHEY and CDR2 is SMNVEV (reference sequence). Trimming shortened V by 2 bases and J by 2 bases, and 13 bases separated the two germline ends. The CDR3 totals 15 residues. The CDR3: CASSLVPGLTYEQYF. CDR3 sequence (DNA): TGTGCCAGCAGTTTAGTTCCAGGGCTTACCTACGAGCAGTACTTC.